The 2 T cell receptor beta chains reported below all come from one sample, sequenced in a study of blood T cells in healthy people across ages. Through a sample-barcoded 5' primer and a J-beta primer mix, a second PCR was run for roughly 7 to 12 cycles. TCRdb re-called the 5' RACE reads through MiXCR, storing one row per CDR3 protein. The table has 660,000 or so distinct CDR3 sequences, around three fifths seen once. Sequenced sample: blood. All receptors come from a man aged 60-69 years in good health.

V and J are TRBV6-6 and TRBJ1-2, with D possibly being TRBD1 (5 bases). Trimming left V 6 bases short and J 0 bases short, with 14 bases between. CDR1 is MNHNY, CDR2 SVGAGI, per germline (reference sequence). There are 15 residues in the CDR3. DNA of the CDR3: TGTGCCAGCAGCGAAGGACACCCAGCTAACTATGGCTACACCTTC. Encoded protein: CASSEGHPANYGYTF.

V is TRBV29-1 and J is TRBJ2-5; D is ambiguous. The CDR3 is made up of 13 amino acids. V gave up 6 bases and J gave up 2 bases, with 13 bases separating them. CDR1 SQVTM and CDR2 ANQGSEA come from the germline V gene. The CDR3, as DNA: TGCAGCGTGGCCGTAGCTATTCAAGAGACCCAGTACTTC. Translated, it gives CSVAVAIQETQYF.